Below, 12 T cell receptor beta chains from the same sample are listed, as sequenced in a study of beta chain features in type 1 diabetes. Study observations and caveats: In all four CD4+ subsets, TCRB CDR3 length was significantly, moderately reduced in type 1 diabetes.

Antigens for these TCRs are unknown. The investigators reverse transcribed all of the isolated RNA, so they sequenced expressed TCRB transcripts. The method was immunoSEQ multiplex PCR; TCRdb's version includes in-frame clones alone and lacks a portion of them. Of a few hundred thousand clones in the sample, around 16% were seen once. The sequenced sample was naive CD4+ T cells from blood. The receptors were sampled from a man between 25 and 39 years old with type 1 diabetes.

Only a few counts were recorded for this clone. The V call is TRBV7-9, the J call TRBJ2-4, with no clear D. The V end lost 7 bases, the J end lost 5 bases, and 15 bases lay between the germline ends. Germline assignment: CDR1 SEHNR and CDR2 FQNEAQ (reference sequence). The CDR3 spans 14 residues. CDR3 amino acids: CASIDGPRENIQYF. CDR3 bases: TGTGCCAGCATCGACGGACCGCGTGAAAACATTCAGTACTTC.

V and J are TRBV10-3 and TRBJ2-1, with 10 bases that match TRBD1. The germline V gene has CDR1 ENHRY and CDR2 SYGVKD. The CDR3 spans 12 residues. After removal of 8 bases from V and 15 bases from J, the junction contained 10 bases not matched to a gene. CDR3 region: CAIHSGTGVPFF. The CDR3 bases are TGTGCCATCCATTCCGGGACAGGGGTACCGTTCTTC.

CDR3 sequence reads: CASSRRGAEIHEQFF. For the CDR3, the DNA is TGCGCCAGCAGCAGAAGGGGCGCCGAGATCCATGAGCAGTTCTTC. V and J are TRBV5-1 and TRBJ2-1; D may be TRBD1 (5 bases). V was shortened by 4 bases and J by 8 bases, with 19 bases between the two germline ends. The germline gives CDR1 SGHRS, CDR2 YFSETQ. The CDR3 contains 15 residues.

This clone turned up a few times. The genes are TRBV27 and TRBJ2-1, with TRBD2 identical over 8 bases. CDR3 length: 14 amino acids. The V segment lost 7 bases and the J segment 9 bases; nucleotides outside the gene matches: 11. Germline values: CDR1 MNHEY, CDR2 SMNVEV (reference sequence). The CDR3: CASTPRREVLEQFF. The CDR3 region has the DNA TGTGCCAGCACCCCTCGGCGGGAGGTACTTGAGCAGTTCTTC.

This clone was seen only a few times. V is TRBV29-1 and J is TRBJ2-4; D call uncertain. V was clipped by 4 bases and J by 5 bases, with 15 bases between them. Germline loops: CDR1 SQVTM, CDR2 ANQGSEA. The CDR3 consists of 14 residues. The CDR3 coding sequence is TGCAGCGTTGGTGACACCTCATCCCAAAACATTCAGTACTTC. Its translation: CSVGDTSSQNIQYF. The full variable domain, its missing parts supplied by reference TRBV29-1 and TRBJ2-4, is SAVISQKPSRDICQRGTSLTIQCQVDSQVTMMFWYRQQPGQSLTLIATANQGSEATYESGFVIDKFPISRPNLTFSTLTVSNMSPEDSSIYLCSVGDTSSQNIQYFGAGTRLSVL.

This chain joins TRBV18 and TRBJ1-1; no clear D gene. V lost 6 bases to trimming and J lost 3 bases, with 5 bases between them. Germline V gene lookup returns CDR1 KGHSH and CDR2 LQKENI. This CDR3 comprises 11 residues. CDR3 sequence reads: CASSPDTEAFF. CDR3 bases: TGTGCCAGCTCCCCGGACACTGAAGCTTTCTTT.

The rearrangement links TRBV18 to TRBJ2-7, with 7 bases matching TRBD1. The germline gives CDR1 KGHSH, CDR2 LQKENI. The CDR3 covers 14 residues. Trimming cost V 3 bases and J 6 bases; bases outside gene matches: 8. CDR3 sequence: CASSPGTVPGEQYF. DNA of the CDR3: TGTGCCAGCTCACCTGGGACAGTGCCTGGCGAGCAGTACTTC.

This clone occurred a few times. The genes are TRBV29-1 and TRBJ2-3; D not certain. The V and J ends lost 3 bases and 3 bases respectively, with 7 bases between them. The CDR3 runs to 12 residues. The germline gives CDR1 SQVTM, CDR2 ANQGSEA. The CDR3 loop reads CSVDTETDTQYF. The CDR3 bases are TGCAGCGTTGACACCGAAACAGATACGCAGTATTTT.

This clone has a handful of counts. V gene TRBV29-1 combines with J gene TRBJ2-4; 11 bases are a match to TRBD1. The germline V gene encodes CDR1 SQVTM and CDR2 ANQGSEA. V shed 7 bases, J shed 8 bases, and the junction held 4 bases outside the gene matches. The length of the CDR3 is 12 residues. Written as DNA, the CDR3 is TGCAGCGCGGGACAGGGGGGCCACATTCAGTACTTC. It encodes CSAGQGGHIQYF. The variable domain in full, completed from reference TRBV29-1 and TRBJ2-4, reads SAVISQKPSRDICQRGTSLTIQCQVDSQVTMMFWYRQQPGQSLTLIATANQGSEATYESGFVIDKFPISRPNLTFSTLTVSNMSPEDSSIYLCSAGQGGHIQYFGAGTRLSVL.

The rearrangement uses TRBV5-4 and TRBJ2-5; D is uncertain. CDR3 size: 15 residues. V was trimmed by 4 bases and J by 1 base, leaving 14 bases between them. Germline CDR1 and CDR2: SGHNT and YYREEE (reference sequence). The DNA for the CDR3 is TGTGCCAGCAGCCCGACGACGGGTTCCCAAGAGACCCAGTACTTC. Protein product: CASSPTTGSQETQYF.

The chain has TRBV14 and TRBJ2-1, with a weak D call TRBD2 (6 bases). Germline V gives CDR1 SGHDN, CDR2 FVKESK. The CDR3 length is 16 residues. Trimming took off 0 bases at V and 6 bases at J, with 15 bases between the two ends. CDR3: CASSQDLGLASNEQFF. Written as DNA, the CDR3 is TGTGCCAGCAGCCAAGATCTTGGGCTAGCGTCCAATGAGCAGTTCTTC.

This clone was observed a few times. The rearrangement joins TRBV5-1 to TRBJ2-6, with D tentatively TRBD1 (6 bases). This CDR3 has 15 residues. V was trimmed by 6 bases and J by 2 bases, leaving 12 bases between them. Germline assignment: CDR1 SGHRS and CDR2 YFSETQ. CDR3 in DNA: TGCGCCAGCACCAACAGGGAAACTGGGGCCAACGTCCTGACTTTC. Amino acids: CASTNRETGANVLTF.